A selection of T cell receptor beta chains follows, all from one sample in a study of regulatory T cells in long-lasting Graves disease. TCRdb passed the multiplex PCR reads through MiXCR, listing each CDR3 protein once. This sample has 400,000 to 600,000 distinct CDR3 sequences, with roughly 21% found just once. Sequencing used peripheral blood mononuclear cells (PBMCs), obtained when the disease was refractory, from a patient treated with antithyroid drugs. The receptor source for this set is a female donor with Graves disease. Each CDR3 is given with its conserved first and last residue. D genes are given only for firm matches. Clone size, where shown, is once, few, many, or a class for clones that have expanded.

J gene,D gene,V gene,clone size,CDR3 DNA,CDR3 protein
TRBJ2-5,.,TRBV28,many,TGTGCCAGCAGTCCAACAGGAGTTCAAGAGACCCAGTACTTC,CASSPTGVQETQYF
TRBJ1-6,.,TRBV7-2,many,TGTGCCAGCAGCTTAGTCTCGACGGACAATAATTCACCCCTCCACTTT,CASSLVSTDNNSPLHF
TRBJ2-7,TRBD2,TRBV20-1,many,TGCAGTGCTTGGTCTAGCGGGACGCCCACCTACGAGCAGTACTTC,CSAWSSGTPTYEQYF
TRBJ1-2,.,TRBV12-3/TRBV12-4,many,TGTGCCAGCAGTTTAGCGGATAGGACAGTTTATGGCTACACCTTC,CASSLADRTVYGYTF
TRBJ2-7,.,TRBV5-1,.,TGCGCCAGCGGGCCCGGGGGCTCCTACGAGCAGTACTTC,CASGPGGSYEQYF
TRBJ2-6,TRBD1,TRBV7-6,.,TGTGCCAGCAGCCGACTTCGGACAGGCCTAGTCCCTGGGGCCAACGTCCTGACTTTC,CASSRLRTGLVPGANVLTF
TRBJ1-3,.,TRBV15,.,TGTGCCACCAGCAGAGGCTACGATGGAAACACCATATATTTT,CATSRGYDGNTIYF
TRBJ1-4,TRBD1,TRBV20-1,.,TGCAGTGCTAGAGATCCCCAGGGGGCGAGTGTGTATGAAAAACTGTTTTTT,CSARDPQGASVYEKLFF
TRBJ1-5,TRBD1,TRBV7-9,many,TGTGCCAGCAGCCGGACAGGGGACAATCAGCCCCAGCATTTT,CASSRTGDNQPQHF
TRBJ1-4,TRBD1,TRBV7-9,few,TGTGCCAGCAGCTTTACGACAGGGGGCAGCGAAAAACTGTTTTTT,CASSFTTGGSEKLFF
TRBJ2-5,TRBD2,TRBV6-1,.,TGTGCCAGCGCTTTTAGCGGGCCAGGCCCAGAGACCCAGTACTTC,CASAFSGPGPETQYF
TRBJ1-1,TRBD1,TRBV5-1,.,TGCGCCAGCAGCTTGTGGGGGGCCTCTAAGACAGGGATGAACACTGAAGCTTTCTTT,CASSLWGASKTGMNTEAFF
TRBJ1-6,TRBD1,TRBV5-5,few,TGTGCCAGCAGCGGGAGGGACAGGGCCGGTTCACCCCTCCACTTT,CASSGRDRAGSPLHF
TRBJ2-5,.,TRBV27,many,TGTGCCAGCGGCCGACGCGGGATGGGGGAGACCCAGTACTTC,CASGRRGMGETQYF
TRBJ2-5,TRBD1,TRBV11-2,many,TGTGCCAGCAGCTTGAGGGGGCGGGAGACCCAGTACTTC,CASSLRGRETQYF
TRBJ1-3,.,TRBV7-2,few,TGTGCCAGCATAAATGAGAGGCAGGGACGGGGAAACACCATATATTTT,CASINERQGRGNTIYF
TRBJ2-7,.,TRBV11-3,many,TGTGCCAGCAGCCCTCGTGGTGCGCGCGAGCAGTACTTC,CASSPRGAREQYF
TRBJ2-5,TRBD1,TRBV11-2,many,TGTGCCAGCAGCTTGGGACAGGGGTTGTGGGAGACCCAGTACTTC,CASSLGQGLWETQYF
TRBJ2-7,.,TRBV12-5,many,TGTGCTAGTGGTAGCTGGGCAGGCAGTTCCTACGAGCAGTACTTC,CASGSWAGSSYEQYF
TRBJ2-1,TRBD2,TRBV12-3/TRBV12-4,few,TGTGCCAGCAGTTCTCCCGGGACTAGGGCCCACAATGAGCAGTTCTTC,CASSSPGTRAHNEQFF
TRBJ2-7,.,TRBV27,few,TGTGCCACTAACCGGGCCCCCGGGGGCGAGCAGTACTTC,CATNRAPGGEQYF
TRBJ2-7,TRBD1,TRBV11-3,.,TGTGCCAGCAGCTTATTGTCCGCCGGGACAGGGTCTTACGAGCAGTACTTC,CASSLLSAGTGSYEQYF
TRBJ2-7,.,TRBV7-6,many,TGTGCCAGCAGCAGTGTTGCATCCTACGAGCAGTACTTC,CASSSVASYEQYF
TRBJ2-1,.,TRBV2,few,TGTGCCAGCAGTCTGACTAGTAACAATGAGCAGTTCTTC,CASSLTSNNEQFF
TRBJ1-5,.,TRBV6-1,.,TGTGCCAGCGGTCTAACGGGAAACAATCAGCCCCAGCATTTT,CASGLTGNNQPQHF
TRBJ2-7,.,TRBV19,.,TGTGCCAGTAGTATTGGCTCGGGAACGGGGTCCTACGAGCAGTACTTC,CASSIGSGTGSYEQYF
TRBJ1-4,.,TRBV4-1,few,TGCGCCACCACCGTCGGGCATCCAACTAATGAAAAACTGTTTTTT,CATTVGHPTNEKLFF
TRBJ1-5,TRBD1,TRBV15,.,TGTGCCACCAGTCCTTTTCCGGGACAGAAGAAACAGCCCCAGCATTTT,CATSPFPGQKKQPQHF
TRBJ2-5,TRBD1,TRBV7-9,few,TGTGCCAGCAGCCTCCGCGGGACAGGGGCAGGGGAGACCCAGTACTTC,CASSLRGTGAGETQYF
TRBJ1-1,TRBD1,TRBV19,.,TGTGCCAGTAGTATGATCCCGACAGGGACCACTGAAGCTTTCTTT,CASSMIPTGTTEAFF
TRBJ1-1,.,TRBV28,many,TGTGCCAGCAGTTTAACGGGGGTCCCGAACACTGAAGCTTTCTTT,CASSLTGVPNTEAFF
TRBJ1-1,.,TRBV9,few,TGTGCCAGCAGCCCCCTTGGAGGCAGCCCGAACACTGAAGCTTTCTTT,CASSPLGGSPNTEAFF
TRBJ2-1,.,TRBV11-2,many,TGTGCCAGCAGCTTAGGTATTTACAATGAGCAGTTCTTC,CASSLGIYNEQFF
TRBJ1-1,.,TRBV10-3,.,TGTGCCATCACTCAAGGGGAGAACACTGAAGCTTTCTTT,CAITQGENTEAFF
TRBJ1-5,TRBD1,TRBV12-3/TRBV12-4,many,TGTGCCAGCAGTACAGGGGGCTCGAGCAATCAGCCCCAGCATTTT,CASSTGGSSNQPQHF
TRBJ2-7,.,TRBV3-1,many,TGTGCCAGCAGCCAAGCCCCCGGGGAGCAGTACTTC,CASSQAPGEQYF
TRBJ2-7,.,TRBV4-1,few,TGCGCCAGCAGCCACTCGGGACAAACCTACGAGCAGTACTTC,CASSHSGQTYEQYF
TRBJ1-2,.,TRBV29-1,.,TGCAGCGTTGAAGATCCCCAGTTCCGCTACACCTTC,CSVEDPQFRYTF
TRBJ1-2,TRBD1,TRBV28,many,TGTGCCAGCAGTTCTGGACAGGGGGCGGGCGGCTACACCTTC,CASSSGQGAGGYTF
TRBJ2-5,TRBD2,TRBV15,few,TGTGCCACCAGCGGACCGCTCGGGCGGGGGGTCCACCTAAAGTACTTC,CATSGPLGRGVHLKYF
TRBJ1-4,.,TRBV20-1,few,TGCAGTGCTAGGGCCGGACCCGCTCATAATGAAAAACTGTTTTTT,CSARAGPAHNEKLFF
TRBJ2-7,TRBD1,TRBV28,few,TGTGCCAGCAGTTCCGGACAGGGCCCCAACTACGAGCGGTACTTC,CASSSGQGPNYERYF
TRBJ1-5,.,TRBV28,many,TGTGCCAGCAGCTCCGCGGGGGTTGGCAATCAGCCCCAGCATTTT,CASSSAGVGNQPQHF
TRBJ2-1,TRBD2,TRBV12-3/TRBV12-4,.,TGTGCCAGCAGTTTGATCGGGGGGATCGACAATGAGCAGTTCTTC,CASSLIGGIDNEQFF
TRBJ1-2,.,TRBV19,.,TGTGCCAGTAGTATACCCCGACAATTCTATGGCTACACCTTC,CASSIPRQFYGYTF
TRBJ1-6,.,TRBV7-2,few,TGTGCCAGCAGCTTTTCGGGTGGGATTAATTCACCCCTCCACTTT,CASSFSGGINSPLHF
TRBJ2-3,.,TRBV20-1,.,TGCAGTGCTAGGCGTCAGGCTCAAGCAGATACGCAGTATTTT,CSARRQAQADTQYF
TRBJ1-1,.,TRBV2,many,TGTGCCAGCAGGATGTACTGGGACACTGAAGCTTTCTTT,CASRMYWDTEAFF
TRBJ1-1,.,TRBV13,.,TGTGCCAGCAGCTTAAAGTTGGAGCCGACTGAAGCTTTCTTT,CASSLKLEPTEAFF
TRBJ1-1,.,TRBV7-9,few,TGTGCCAGCAGCTTAGTGGGCGGGGGGCCGGGTGAAGCTTTCTTT,CASSLVGGGPGEAFF
TRBJ2-7,.,TRBV6-1,many,TGTGCCAGCAGTAGAACCGGGACAACCTACGAGCAGTACTTC,CASSRTGTTYEQYF
TRBJ1-2,.,TRBV28,many,TGTGCCAGCTTTGCCCTTGGGGGCAGCATCTATGGCTACACCTTC,CASFALGGSIYGYTF
TRBJ2-5,TRBD1,TRBV6-1,many,TGTGCCAGCAGTGTAAGACAGGGCTTGGGCCTTAAAGAGACCCAGTACTTC,CASSVRQGLGLKETQYF
TRBJ2-7,TRBD1,TRBV15,.,TGTGCCACCAGCGCCGGGGGACAGGGGATTATTTCCTACGAGCAGTACTTC,CATSAGGQGIISYEQYF
TRBJ1-1,.,TRBV6-1,.,TGTGCCAGCAGCCCCCCGACAGTTACGAACACTGAAGCTTTCTTT,CASSPPTVTNTEAFF